These T cell receptor beta chains were read from a single sample in a study of early T cells in non-severe SARS-CoV-2 infection. Each CDR3 protein gets one entry after TCRdb re-called the 5' RACE reads with MiXCR. The profile shows under 20,000 distinct CDR3 sequences, 5.9% of them singletons. Material: whole blood. These receptors originate from an adult who was a healthcare worker with PCR-confirmed SARS-CoV-2 infection or an uninfected control (not recorded which). CDR3s include the opening cysteine and the closing phenylalanine or tryptophan. D genes are given only for firm matches. The size field is filled for only some rows; it gives once, few, many or a size class.

D	J	size	V	CDR3	DNA
-	TRBJ2-5	few	TRBV27	CASQRQFRETQYF	TGTGCCAGCCAAAGACAGTTTAGGGAGACCCAGTACTTC
TRBD1	TRBJ2-7	many	TRBV28	CASSFSDRGQEQYF	TGTGCCAGCAGTTTCTCGGACAGGGGGCAGGAGCAGTACTTC
-	TRBJ1-1	many	TRBV12-3/TRBV12-4	CASSRGTGETEAFF	TGTGCCAGCAGTCGAGGGACGGGAGAGACTGAAGCTTTCTTT
TRBD1	TRBJ2-3	many	TRBV7-9	CASSGGQGADTQYF	TGTGCCAGCAGCGGTGGACAGGGGGCAGATACGCAGTATTTT
-	TRBJ1-1	many	TRBV11-2	CASSLGRQNTEAFF	TGTGCCAGCAGCTTAGGCCGGCAGAACACTGAAGCTTTCTTT
TRBD1	TRBJ2-2	medium-sized	TRBV6-6	CASSYEDRALFF	TGTGCCAGCAGTTATGAGGACAGGGCTCTGTTTTTT
-	TRBJ2-7	many	TRBV6-5	CASKSSYEQYF	TGTGCCAGCAAAAGCTCCTACGAGCAGTACTTC
-	TRBJ2-3	many	TRBV6-1	CASGPAFTDTQYF	TGTGCCAGCGGGCCAGCCTTCACAGATACGCAGTATTTT
-	TRBJ2-2	medium-sized	TRBV7-6	CASSLENTGELFF	TGTGCCAGCAGCTTAGAAAACACCGGGGAGCTGTTTTTT
-	TRBJ2-5	many	TRBV10-2	CASRPSGPFQETQYF	TGCGCCAGCAGGCCGAGCGGACCCTTCCAAGAGACCCAGTACTTC
-	TRBJ1-1	many	TRBV12-3/TRBV12-4	CASIPVGEPLGTEAFF	TGTGCCAGCATCCCCGTCGGGGAGCCCTTGGGCACTGAAGCTTTCTTT
-	TRBJ1-6	many	TRBV20-1	CSARDLRGSYNSPLHF	TGCAGTGCTAGAGATCTTCGGGGCTCCTATAATTCACCCCTCCACTTT
TRBD1	TRBJ2-3	many	TRBV28	CASGIYSGGAADTQYF	TGTGCCAGCGGGATCTATTCAGGGGGCGCCGCAGATACGCAGTATTTT
-	TRBJ1-1	many	TRBV10-3	CAISEGAGLLTEAFF	TGTGCCATCAGTGAGGGGGCGGGACTCCTCACTGAAGCTTTCTTT
TRBD1	TRBJ1-1	many	TRBV4-1	CASSQATGANTEAFF	TGCGCCAGCAGCCAAGCCACAGGGGCCAACACTGAAGCTTTCTTT
TRBD2	TRBJ2-1	few	TRBV28	CASKVRTSGTYNEQFF	TGTGCCAGCAAAGTGCGTACTAGCGGGACATACAATGAGCAGTTCTTC
-	TRBJ2-3	many	TRBV28	CASSPTAQLLYF	TGTGCCAGCAGTCCGACAGCGCAGTTATTGTATTTT
-	TRBJ2-5	many	TRBV6-1	CASSERAETQYF	TGTGCCAGCAGTGAACGGGCAGAGACCCAGTACTTC
-	TRBJ2-2	-	TRBV11-2	CASSLVLNTGELFF	TGTGCCAGCAGCTTAGTCTTGAACACCGGGGAGCTGTTTTTT
-	TRBJ1-2	many	TRBV12-3/TRBV12-4	CASSLRDGLYGYTF	TGTGCCAGCAGTTTAAGGGACGGTCTGTATGGCTACACCTTC
-	TRBJ2-1	medium-sized	TRBV11-2	CASSLEGSEQFF	TGTGCCAGCAGCTTGGAAGGAAGTGAGCAGTTCTTC
TRBD2	TRBJ2-7	medium-sized	TRBV20-1	CSVLSSGRFYEQYF	TGCAGTGTCCTTAGCAGCGGGAGATTCTACGAGCAGTACTTC
-	TRBJ2-7	many	TRBV7-8	CASQLRGEQYF	TGTGCCAGCCAGCTTAGGGGGGAGCAGTACTTC
-	TRBJ2-1	-	TRBV29-1	CSADRVSGEQFF	TGCAGCGCTGACAGGGTTAGCGGTGAGCAGTTCTTC
-	TRBJ2-3	many	TRBV28	CASSFDKLTDTQYF	TGTGCCAGCAGTTTCGACAAACTCACAGATACGCAGTATTTT
-	TRBJ1-2	many	TRBV11-2	CASSLGTTSNYGYTF	TGTGCCAGCAGCTTAGGGACCACATCTAACTATGGCTACACCTTC
TRBD1	TRBJ1-1	many	TRBV13	CASSFLGDREAFF	TGTGCCAGCAGCTTCTTGGGGGACAGGGAAGCTTTCTTT